The 20 T cell receptor beta chains below all came from one sample that was sequenced in a study of spatial heterogeneity in lung cancer. Notes on the study in general: Within tumors, counts of expanded alpha and beta TCRs tracked tumor mutation counts.

Time point defined: sample taken at primary tumor resection. Their cognate antigens are unknown. TCRdb passed the 5' RACE reads through MiXCR, listing each CDR3 protein once. Of approximately 11,000 distinct CDR3 sequences detected, approximately 7.5% appear once; the ten largest clones hold 20% to 25%. Sequencing used lung tumor tissue, obtained at surgery. Source of these receptors: a female donor with early-stage non-small cell lung cancer.

This clonotype was recorded once. A much larger clone lies one base from this, so it may be a read error. Since the library was made to target alpha chains, this beta chain is a stray read and its abundance is not meaningful. This chain uses TRBV25-1 with TRBJ1-5, with D perhaps TRBD1 (5 bases). Germline values: CDR1 MGHDK, CDR2 SYGVNS. The CDR3 covers 13 residues. DNA of the CDR3: TGTGTCAGCAGTGATGGTGGGGGGCAGCCCCAGCATTTT. This codes for CVSSDGGGQPQHF.

Ten or more counts support this clonotype. This beta chain represents an off-target read in a library built for alpha chains; its size is of limited meaning. The chain carries TRBV6-1 and TRBJ1-4; D uncertain. The CDR3 has 12 amino acids. Germline V gene lookup returns CDR1 MNHNS and CDR2 SASEGT. V lost 8 bases to trimming and J lost 7 bases, with 11 bases between them. The CDR3 loop is CASGGTGEKLFF. CDR3 bases: TGTGCCAGCGGTGGTACTGGTGAAAAACTGTTTTTT.

This clonotype was seen ten or more times. With the library built for alpha chains, this beta chain is off target and its frequency is not meaningful. The chain has TRBV6-5 and TRBJ1-4; possible D gene TRBD1, 5 bases. CDR3 size: 13 residues. The germline V gene encodes CDR1 MNHEY and CDR2 SVGAGI. Trimming shortened V by 6 bases and J by 10 bases, and 15 bases separated the two germline ends. The CDR3 DNA is TGTGCCAGCAGGTACCGGGACGCGGGAAAACTGTTTTTT. It codes for CASRYRDAGKLFF.

This clonotype was recorded many times. For a library built for alpha chains, this beta chain is a stray read; little rests on its size. The chain links TRBV7-6 to TRBJ2-7, with D hard to call. Germline loops: CDR1 SGHVS, CDR2 FNYEAQ. V was cut by 3 bases and J by 6 bases, with 9 bases left in between. The CDR3 is 12 residues long. The CDR3 here is CASSFRVGEQYF. CDR3 sequence (DNA): TGTGCCAGCAGCTTCCGAGTAGGCGAGCAGTACTTC.

As regards this clonotype: The library was built for alpha chains, so this beta chain is an off-target read and its size means little. This rearrangement joins TRBV6-1 to TRBJ2-6, with TRBD1 matching over 9 bases. The V gene end was trimmed by 5 bases and the J gene end by 5 bases; junction bases not matched to a gene: 10. Germline CDR1 and CDR2: MNHNS and SASEGT. The CDR3 consists of 17 residues. CDR3 sequence (DNA): TGTGCCAGCAGTTCATCCGGGACAGGGCCGCGGGCCAACGTCCTGACTTTC. As protein: CASSSSGTGPRANVLTF.

Many counts were recorded for this clonotype. This beta chain is a stray sequence in a library constructed for alpha chains; its clone size is not meaningful. The chain links TRBV7-2 to TRBJ1-2, with TRBD1 identical over 9 bases. This CDR3 region has 14 residues. The V gene end was trimmed by 5 bases and the J gene end by 8 bases; junction bases not matched to a gene: 9. The germline CDR1 and CDR2 sequences are SGHTA and FQGNSA. CDR3: CASSIMGQGDGYTF. CDR3 coding DNA: TGTGCCAGCAGCATTATGGGACAGGGAGACGGCTACACCTTC.

This clonotype was picked up many times. The library was built for alpha chains, so this beta chain is an off-target read and its size means little. V usage is TRBV29-1 and J usage is TRBJ2-1; D call uncertain. The V and J ends lost 3 bases and 8 bases respectively, with 11 bases between them. The CDR3 is made up of 12 amino acids. The V gene's germline CDR1 is SQVTM and CDR2 ANQGSEA. In DNA form, the CDR3 reads TGCAGCGTTGAGGACCCCATTGATGAGCAGTTCTTC. This codes for CSVEDPIDEQFF.

This clonotype is medium-sized. This beta chain slipped into a library made for alpha chains as a stray read, so its size is not meaningful. V gene TRBV28 combines with J gene TRBJ1-1; D gene uncertain. V was trimmed by 5 bases and J by 4 bases, leaving 11 bases between them. The CDR3 sequence is 13 residues long. The germline CDR1 and CDR2 sequences are MDHEN and SYDVKM. The CDR3 reads CASSPPKGTEAFF. CDR3 DNA: TGTGCCAGCAGTCCCCCCAAGGGCACTGAAGCTTTCTTT. The full variable domain, in which reference TRBV28 and TRBJ1-1 provide the parts outside the CDR3, is DVKVTQSSRYLVKRTGEKVFLECVQDMDHENMFWYRQDPGLGLRLIYFSYDVKMKEKGDIPEGYSVSREKKERFSLILESASTNQTSMYLCASSPPKGTEAFFGQGTRLTVV.

This clonotype was seen only once. The library was built for alpha chains, so this beta chain is an off-target read and its size means little. J is TRBJ2-1 and V is TRBV5-4; 12 nucleotides agree with TRBD2. In germline, CDR1 is SGHNT, CDR2 YYREEE (reference sequence). The CDR3 has 15 amino acids. Trimming cost V 5 bases and J 3 bases; bases outside gene matches: 3. The CDR3 region is CASSSTSGGYNEQFF. As DNA, the CDR3 is TGTGCCAGCAGTTCGACTAGCGGGGGCTACAATGAGCAGTTCTTC.

This clonotype rates as medium-sized. This beta chain represents an off-target read in a library built for alpha chains; its size is of limited meaning. This chain links TRBV20-1 with TRBJ1-5; TRBD1 is a possible D gene (6 bases). Trimming removed 5 bases at V and 2 bases at J, with 13 bases between. This CDR3 is 14 amino acids long. CDR1 and CDR2 (germline): DFQATT, SNEGSKA (reference sequence). CDR3 nucleotides: TGCAGTGCTTACACAGGGTCAGGCAATCAGCCCCAGCATTTT. Protein sequence: CSAYTGSGNQPQHF.

This clonotype was found many times. Because this beta chain is a stray read in a library intended to capture alpha chains, its abundance should not be given much weight. The chain is built from TRBV15 and TRBJ2-6; D may be TRBD1 or TRBD2 (5 bases each). This CDR3 contains 17 residues. Germline V gives CDR1 LNHNV, CDR2 YYDKDF (reference sequence). Trimming shortened V by 0 bases and J by 4 bases, and 13 bases separated the two germline ends. The CDR3 DNA is TGTGCCACCAGCAGAGATAGGCCAGGGACCGGGGCCAACGTCCTGACTTTC. Residues: CATSRDRPGTGANVLTF.

This clonotype was recorded at least ten times. This beta chain turned up in a library designed for alpha chains; as an off-target read, its abundance says little. The genes are TRBV5-1 and TRBJ2-1; D is perhaps TRBD2 (6 bases). CDR1 SGHRS and CDR2 YFSETQ come from the germline V gene. V was shortened by 2 bases and J by 0 bases, with 15 bases between the two germline ends. The CDR3 has 17 residues. For the CDR3, the DNA is TGCGCCAGCAGCTTATACAGCGGACTACCCTCCTACAATGAGCAGTTCTTC. Its translation: CASSLYSGLPSYNEQFF. Drawing the rest from reference TRBV5-1 and TRBJ2-1, the complete variable domain is KAGVTQTPRYLIKTRGQQVTLSCSPISGHRSVSWYQQTPGQGLQFLFEYFSETQRNKGNFPGRFSGRQFSNSRSEMNVSTLELGDSALYLCASSLYSGLPSYNEQFFGPGTRLTVL.

This clonotype was counted many times. This beta chain is a stray read from a library made for alpha chains; its abundance is not meaningful. The chain has TRBV2 and TRBJ2-1; the match to TRBD2 covers 12 bases. V dropped 6 bases and J dropped 5; count of bases not matched to a gene: 2. This CDR3 is 14 amino acids long. Germline V gene data show CDR1 as SNHLY and CDR2 as FYNNEI. The CDR3 loop is CASSSSGGDNEQFF. In DNA, the CDR3 is TGTGCCAGCAGCTCTAGCGGGGGGGACAATGAGCAGTTCTTC.

Turning to this clonotype: Because the library targeted alpha chains, this beta chain is an off-target read whose size means little. V is TRBV29-1 and J is TRBJ2-7; a possible D gene is TRBD2 (5 bases). Germline V gene lookup returns CDR1 SQVTM and CDR2 ANQGSEA. V was trimmed by 3 bases and J by 3 bases, leaving 9 bases between them. The length of the CDR3 is 12 residues. The CDR3: CSVDGKSYEQYF. CDR3 in DNA: TGCAGCGTTGACGGGAAGAGCTACGAGCAGTACTTC.

This clonotype was picked up many times. This beta chain is a stray sequence in a library constructed for alpha chains; its clone size is not meaningful. The rearrangement joins TRBV27 to TRBJ2-7; 9 nucleotides match TRBD2. Germline CDR1 is MNHEY and CDR2 is SMNVEV (reference sequence). There are 13 residues in the CDR3. After removal of 5 bases from V and 4 bases from J, the junction contained 3 bases not matched to a gene. The CDR3 spells CASSGLAGYEQYF. DNA of the CDR3: TGTGCCAGCAGTGGGCTAGCGGGGTACGAGCAGTACTTC.

This clonotype appeared a single time. This clone may be a read error of a much larger clone one base away. This beta chain is a stray read from a library made for alpha chains; its abundance is not meaningful. The V gene is TRBV7-2, the J gene TRBJ1-6; unclear D gene. The CDR3 has 13 residues. Trimming shortened V by 1 base and J by 15 bases, and 13 bases separated the two germline ends. Per the germline V gene, CDR1 is SGHTA and CDR2 is FQGNSA. CDR3 nucleotide sequence: TGTGCCAGCAGCTTAGGATCTTCGACACTCCTCCACTTT. This translates into CASSLGSSTLLHF.

In this sample, this clonotype turned up many times. The library was designed around alpha chains, so this beta chain is a stray read whose abundance carries little weight. The rearrangement joins TRBV2 to TRBJ1-2; D remains ambiguous. Germline values: CDR1 SNHLY, CDR2 FYNNEI. Trimming removed 0 bases at V and 5 bases at J, with 13 bases between. The CDR3 is made up of 15 amino acids. The CDR3 loop reads CASSEAEHLGYGYTF. The CDR3 region has the DNA TGTGCCAGCAGTGAAGCCGAGCACCTTGGGTATGGCTACACCTTC.

This clonotype appeared a few times. The size of this beta chain means little, since it is a stray read in a library made for alpha chains. This sequence joins TRBV7-9 and TRBJ1-2; a weak D match, TRBD1 (5 bases). Germline V gene sequence: CDR1 SEHNR, CDR2 FQNEAQ (reference sequence). The CDR3 has 12 amino acids. V was shortened by 7 bases and J by 7 bases, with 13 bases between the two germline ends. The CDR3 nucleotides are TGTGCCAGCACCCTCGCCGGGGGTGGCTACACCTTC. The encoded protein is CASTLAGGGYTF.

A remark on this clonotype: This beta chain is a stray read from a library made for alpha chains; its abundance is not meaningful. This sequence joins TRBV15 and TRBJ2-1, with 7 nucleotides matching TRBD2. The CDR3 length is 15 residues. The ends lost 5 bases at V and 5 bases at J; junction bases unmatched: 9. Germline-derived CDR1 and CDR2 are LNHNV and YYDKDF (reference sequence). The DNA of the CDR3 is TGTGCCACCAGCCAAGCACTAGCGACTAACAATGAGCAGTTCTTC. Protein sequence: CATSQALATNNEQFF. The full variable domain, with the rest looked up from reference TRBV15 and TRBJ2-1, is DAMVIQNPRYQVTQFGKPVTLSCSQTLNHNVMYWYQQKSSQAPKLLFHYYDKDFNNEADTPDNFQSRRPNTSFCFLDIRSPGLGDTAMYLCATSQALATNNEQFFGPGTRLTVL.

This clonotype turned up a few times. Because the library targeted alpha chains, this beta chain is an off-target read whose size means little. V gene TRBV20-1 combines with J gene TRBJ2-5; D uncertain. In germline, CDR1 is DFQATT, CDR2 SNEGSKA (reference sequence). The CDR3 is 16 residues long. V lost 4 bases to trimming and J lost 4 bases, with 22 bases between them. CDR3 amino acids: CSANPASDLWGETQYF. CDR3 nucleotides: TGCAGTGCTAATCCCGCGAGCGACCTATGGGGAGAGACCCAGTACTTC.